This TCR beta chain was retrieved from a study of cytomegalovirus exposure and HLA in healthy donors. J was trimmed by 1 base and V by 5 bases; bases with no gene match: 4. CDR3 length: 15 amino acids. Germline V lookup: CDR1 LNHDA, CDR2 SQIVND (reference sequence). In the PCR, 60 Vbeta and 13 Jbeta primers were used. Generated by immunoSEQ multiplex PCR, the TCRdb table keeps only in-frame clones and is missing some. The ten most abundant clones cover about 2.5% of a sample with more than 130,000 clones. This sequence originates from a man aged 40-55 years in good health and CMV-seronegative. The sample consisted of PBMCs. The chain has TRBV19 and TRBJ2-7, with TRBD1 matching over 11 bases. This CDR3 is CASSGGQGASYEQYF. The CDR3 DNA follows: TGTGCCAGTAGTGGAGGACAGGGGGCTTCCTACGAGCAGTACTTC.